Shown below are 19 T cell receptor beta chains from a single sample sequenced in a study of T cell responses to AZD1222 COVID-19 vaccine. Data came from immunoSEQ multiplex PCR; TCRdb stores just in-frame clones and leaves some out. The table includes approximately 130,000 clones, 85% to 95% detected once. The starting material was peripheral blood, obtained on day 0 of AZD1222 vaccination. All receptors derive from an adult in good health.

This chain joins TRBV7-3 and TRBJ2-5, with 11 nucleotides matching TRBD2. Per the germline V gene, CDR1 is SGHTA and CDR2 is FQGTGA. This CDR3 has 13 residues. The trim removed 3 bases at V and 7 bases at J, leaving 1 base unmatched. The CDR3: CASSFGLAGTQYF. In nucleotides, the CDR3 is TGTGCCAGCAGCTTCGGACTAGCGGGGACCCAGTACTTC.

This chain connects TRBV24-1 to TRBJ2-3, with D tentatively TRBD1 or TRBD2 (5 bases each). Per germline, CDR1 KGHDR and CDR2 SFDVKD. V was shortened by 3 bases and J by 2 bases, with 8 bases between the two germline ends. This CDR3 is built from 14 residues. CDR3 bases: TGTGCCACCAGTGATCCCGGGGCCACAGATACGCAGTATTTT. Its protein is CATSDPGATDTQYF.

The chain carries TRBV25-1 and TRBJ2-7, with 9 positions matching TRBD1. The V segment lost 8 bases and the J segment 5 bases; nucleotides outside the gene matches: 7. The germline V gene has CDR1 MGHDK and CDR2 SYGVNS. The CDR3 is 13 residues long. CDR3 sequence reads: CASRGQGWDEQYF. The DNA of the CDR3 is TGTGCCAGCCGCGGACAGGGGTGGGACGAGCAGTACTTC.

J is TRBJ2-7 and V is TRBV11-2, with D perhaps matching TRBD1 (6 bases). V dropped 6 bases and J dropped 6 bases, with 12 bases sitting between them. Germline assignment: CDR1 SGHAT and CDR2 FQNNGV. This CDR3 spans 12 amino acids. This CDR3 reads CASRQGWTEQYF. The CDR3 coding sequence is TGTGCCAGCAGACAGGGTTGGACCGAGCAGTACTTC.

The V gene is TRBV3-1 (or the pseudogene TRBV3-2), the J gene TRBJ2-5, with D possibly being TRBD1 (6 bases). CDR1 is LGHDT, CDR2 YNNKEL, per germline (reference sequence). CDR3 length equals 14 residues. Trimming took off 7 bases at V and 2 bases at J, with 14 bases between the two ends. The CDR3 spells CASTKQGIQETQYF. CDR3 nucleotide sequence: TGTGCCAGCACCAAACAGGGTATACAAGAGACCCAGTACTTC.

The J gene is TRBJ1-2, the V gene TRBV2; a possible D gene is TRBD1 (6 bases). V lost 7 bases, J lost 8 bases, and 17 bases lay in between. This CDR3 has 13 amino acids. Germline loops: CDR1 SNHLY, CDR2 FYNNEI. The CDR3 bases are TGTGCCAGCATCCTTCTGGAGGGGGACGGCTACACCTTC. Encoded protein: CASILLEGDGYTF.

The J gene is TRBJ1-2, the V gene TRBV7-8; D is possibly TRBD1 (5 bases). Germline V gene sequence: CDR1 SGHVS, CDR2 FQNEAQ. The CDR3 sequence is 14 residues long. The V gene lost 5 bases and the J gene lost 4 bases, with 14 bases spanning the gap. CDR3 coding DNA: TGTGCCAGCAGCAACCGGGACGGAGCCTATGGCTACACCTTC. Residues: CASSNRDGAYGYTF.

The chain carries TRBV5-1 and TRBJ1-1; TRBD1 might be the D (5 bases). The CDR3 sequence is 13 residues long. In germline, CDR1 is SGHRS, CDR2 YFSETQ. The V end lost 0 bases, the J end lost 3 bases, and 6 bases lay between the germline ends. The DNA of the CDR3 is TGCGCCAGCAGCTTGGCAGGGTACACTGAAGCTTTCTTT. It specifies CASSLAGYTEAFF.

The chain couples TRBV2 to TRBJ1-1; D perhaps matches TRBD1 (5 bases). The CDR3 loop spans 14 amino acids. The V end was cut by 4 bases, the J end by 0 bases, with 9 bases between. Germline V lookup: CDR1 SNHLY, CDR2 FYNNEI. The CDR3 bases are TGTGCCAGCAGTGTGGGACTCTTGAACACTGAAGCTTTCTTT. Encoded protein: CASSVGLLNTEAFF.

The gene calls are TRBV7-9 and TRBJ1-6, with 7 nucleotides matching TRBD1. V lost 8 bases to trimming and J lost 0 bases; unmatched junction nucleotides: 4. CDR3 size: 15 residues. The germline gives CDR1 SEHNR, CDR2 FQNEAQ (reference sequence). CDR3 residues: CASSGQISYNSPLHF. In DNA form, the CDR3 reads TGTGCCAGCTCGGGACAGATCTCCTATAATTCACCCCTCCACTTT.

This chain connects TRBV10-3 to TRBJ2-5; 7 bases are shared with TRBD2. The CDR3 totals 14 residues. CDR1 and CDR2 from the germline V gene are ENHRY and SYGVKD. V lost 3 bases and J lost 5; bases outside the gene matches: 6. The CDR3: CAISDPREIETQYF. The CDR3 DNA sequence: TGTGCCATCAGTGACCCGCGGGAGATCGAGACCCAGTACTTC.

The gene calls are TRBV5-1 and TRBJ2-1; D could derive from TRBD1 or TRBD2 (5 bases each). The V and J ends lost 10 bases and 0 bases respectively, with 17 bases between them. Germline V CDR1 and CDR2: SGHRS, YFSETQ. CDR3 length equals 15 residues. The CDR3 DNA sequence: TGCGCCTGCCACCGGGACGCAAGCTCCTACAATGAGCAGTTCTTC. It codes for CACHRDASSYNEQFF. The entire variable domain, with the rest obtained from reference TRBV5-1 and TRBJ2-1, is as follows: KAGVTQTPRYLIKTRGQQVTLSCSPISGHRSVSWYQQTPGQGLQFLFEYFSETQRNKGNFPGRFSGRQFSNSRSEMNVSTLELGDSALYLCACHRDASSYNEQFFGPGTRLTVL.

The chain links TRBV29-1 to TRBJ1-2, with D unresolved. From germline, CDR1 is SQVTM and CDR2 ANQGSEA. V shed 4 bases and J shed 0 bases, with 12 bases lying between them. The CDR3 contains 14 residues. The CDR3 coding sequence is TGCAGCGTTGTTCTGGGAGGGCCTAACTATGGCTACACCTTC. Its protein product is CSVVLGGPNYGYTF. Filled out from reference TRBV29-1 and TRBJ1-2, the complete variable domain reads SAVISQKPSRDICQRGTSLTIQCQVDSQVTMMFWYRQQPGQSLTLIATANQGSEATYESGFVIDKFPISRPNLTFSTLTVSNMSPEDSSIYLCSVVLGGPNYGYTFGSGTRLTVV.

The rearrangement links TRBV5-1 to TRBJ1-4; 10 bases fit TRBD1. V lost 4 bases and J lost 7; bases outside the gene matches: 7. Germline V lookup: CDR1 SGHRS, CDR2 YFSETQ. The CDR3 runs 15 residues. For the CDR3, the DNA is TGCGCCAGCAGCCCGGGGACAGGGGATCGTGAAAAACTGTTTTTT. Protein sequence: CASSPGTGDREKLFF.

The V and J genes are TRBV18 and TRBJ2-2; TRBD2 aligns across 7 bases. The CDR3 is made up of 15 amino acids. With 8 bases clipped from V and 7 bases from J, the junction kept 13 bases outside the gene matches. Germline V lookup: CDR1 KGHSH, CDR2 LQKENI. CDR3 sequence reads: CASTRVGLAVGELFF. CDR3 DNA: TGTGCCAGCACCCGAGTCGGGCTAGCGGTCGGGGAGCTGTTTTTT.

The chain combines TRBV29-1 with TRBJ1-1; D might be TRBD1 (5 bases). This CDR3 contains 13 residues. Germline CDR1 reads SQVTM; CDR2 reads ANQGSEA. Trimming left V 0 bases short and J 5 bases short, with 10 bases between. The CDR3 here is CSVEDRRGTEAFF. CDR3 nucleotides: TGCAGCGTTGAAGATCGTCGGGGGACTGAAGCTTTCTTT. The variable domain in full, with the rest retrieved from reference TRBV29-1 and TRBJ1-1, is SAVISQKPSRDICQRGTSLTIQCQVDSQVTMMFWYRQQPGQSLTLIATANQGSEATYESGFVIDKFPISRPNLTFSTLTVSNMSPEDSSIYLCSVEDRRGTEAFFGQGTRLTVV.

The chain links TRBV12-3 or TRBV12-4 to TRBJ1-1; unclear D gene. V dropped 2 bases and J dropped 3 bases, with 4 bases sitting between them. The CDR3 is made up of 12 amino acids. The CDR3 region has the DNA TGTGCCAGCAGTTTACGGGACACTGAAGCTTTCTTT. It codes for CASSLRDTEAFF.

CDR3 in amino acids: CASRPGQVAEAFF. CDR3 DNA: TGTGCCAGCAGACCCGGACAGGTCGCTGAAGCTTTCTTT. The V and J genes are TRBV12-3 or TRBV12-4 and TRBJ1-1; 7 bases fit TRBD1. The CDR3 is made up of 13 amino acids. With 6 bases clipped from V and 6 bases from J, the junction kept 7 bases outside the gene matches.

The chain carries TRBV11-1 and TRBJ1-6; D is perhaps TRBD1 (5 bases). The CDR3 is made up of 13 amino acids. V gave up 6 bases and J gave up 9 bases, with 12 bases separating them. Germline CDR1 and CDR2: SGHAT and FQDESV (reference sequence). For the CDR3, the DNA is TGTGCCAGCAGTTCCCAGGGATCTTCACCCCTCCACTTT. Its protein is CASSSQGSSPLHF.